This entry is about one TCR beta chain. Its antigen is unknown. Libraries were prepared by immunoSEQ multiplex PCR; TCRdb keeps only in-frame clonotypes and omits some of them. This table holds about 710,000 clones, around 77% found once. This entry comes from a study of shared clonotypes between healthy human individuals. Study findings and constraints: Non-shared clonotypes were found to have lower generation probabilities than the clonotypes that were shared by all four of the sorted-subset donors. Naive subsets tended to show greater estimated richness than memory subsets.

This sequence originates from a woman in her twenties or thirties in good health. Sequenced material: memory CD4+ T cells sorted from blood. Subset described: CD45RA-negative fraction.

Written as DNA, the CDR3 is TGCAGCGTCCGGACTTCCCAAGAGACCCAGTACTTC. Protein product: CSVRTSQETQYF. The chain uses TRBV29-1 and TRBJ2-5; possibly TRBD2 for D (5 bases). From germline, CDR1 is SQVTM and CDR2 ANQGSEA. V was shortened by 6 bases and J by 1 base, with 9 bases between the two germline ends. The CDR3 spans 12 residues.